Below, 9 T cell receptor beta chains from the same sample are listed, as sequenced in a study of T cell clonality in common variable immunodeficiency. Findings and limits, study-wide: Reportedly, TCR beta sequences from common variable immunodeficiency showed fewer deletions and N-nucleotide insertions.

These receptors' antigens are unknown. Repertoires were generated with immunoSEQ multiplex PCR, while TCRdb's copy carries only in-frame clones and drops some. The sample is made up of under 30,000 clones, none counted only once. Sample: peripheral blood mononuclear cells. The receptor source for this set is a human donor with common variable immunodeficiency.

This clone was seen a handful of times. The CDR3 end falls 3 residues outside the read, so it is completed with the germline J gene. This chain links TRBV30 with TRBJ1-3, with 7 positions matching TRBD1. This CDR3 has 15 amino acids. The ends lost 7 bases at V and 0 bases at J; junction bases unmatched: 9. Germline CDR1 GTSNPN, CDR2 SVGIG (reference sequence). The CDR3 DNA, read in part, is TGTGCCTATCACAGGGGACCCCTCTCTGGAAACACC. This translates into CAYHRGPLSGNT. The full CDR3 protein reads CAYHRGPLSGNTIYF. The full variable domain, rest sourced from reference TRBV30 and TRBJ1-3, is SQTIHQWPATLVQPVGSPLSLECTVEGTSNPNLYWYRQAAGRGLQLLFYSVGIGQISSEVPQNLSASRPQDRQFILSSKKLLLSDSGFYLCAYHRGPLSGNTIYFGEGSWLTVV.

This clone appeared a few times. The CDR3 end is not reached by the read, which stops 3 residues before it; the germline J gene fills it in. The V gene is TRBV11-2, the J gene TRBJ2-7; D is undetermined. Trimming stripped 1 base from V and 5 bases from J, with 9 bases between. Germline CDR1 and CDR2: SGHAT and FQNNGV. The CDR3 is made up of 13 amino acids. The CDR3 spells CASSLAGWDEQYF. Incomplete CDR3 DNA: TGTGCCAGCAGCTTAGCGGGTTGGGACGAG. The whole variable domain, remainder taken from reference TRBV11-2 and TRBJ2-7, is EAGVAQSPRYKIIEKRQSVAFWCNPISGHATLYWYQQILGQGPKLLIQFQNNGVVDDSQLPKDRFSAERLKGVDSTLKIQPAKLEDSAVYLCASSLAGWDEQYFGPGTRLTVT.

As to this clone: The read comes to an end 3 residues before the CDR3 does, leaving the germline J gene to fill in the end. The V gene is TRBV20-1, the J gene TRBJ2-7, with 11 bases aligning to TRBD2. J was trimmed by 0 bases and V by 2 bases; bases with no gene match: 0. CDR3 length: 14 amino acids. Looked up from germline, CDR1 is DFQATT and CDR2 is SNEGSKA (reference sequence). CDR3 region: CSARLAGGSYEQYF. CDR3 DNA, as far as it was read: TGCAGTGCTAGACTAGCGGGAGGCTCCTACGAG.

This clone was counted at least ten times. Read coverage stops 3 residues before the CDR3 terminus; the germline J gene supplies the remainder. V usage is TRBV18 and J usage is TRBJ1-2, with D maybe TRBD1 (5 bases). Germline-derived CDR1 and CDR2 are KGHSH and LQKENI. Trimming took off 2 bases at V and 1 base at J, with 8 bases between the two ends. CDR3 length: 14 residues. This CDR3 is CASSPTGVNYGYTF. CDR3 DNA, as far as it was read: TGTGCCAGCTCACCAACAGGAGTTAACTATGGC.

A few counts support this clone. The CDR3 bases that were read are TGTGCCAGTAGTATCCAGGGCGTTCAGCCC. Protein: CASSIQGVQP. The CDR3 in its entirety is CASSIQGVQPQHF. The chain recombines TRBV19 with TRBJ1-5, with a possible D match to TRBD1 (5 bases). With the read ending 3 residues before the CDR3 end, the germline J gene is used to fill in that end. Germline V gives CDR1 LNHDA, CDR2 SQIVND (reference sequence). V lost 3 bases to trimming and J lost 6 bases, with 9 bases between them. This CDR3 spans 13 amino acids.

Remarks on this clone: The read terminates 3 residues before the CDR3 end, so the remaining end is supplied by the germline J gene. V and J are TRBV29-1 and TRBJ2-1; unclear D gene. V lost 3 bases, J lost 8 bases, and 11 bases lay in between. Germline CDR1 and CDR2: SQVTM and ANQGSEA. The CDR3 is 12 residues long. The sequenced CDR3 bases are TGCAGCGTTGAGATTAGCTTCGATGAG. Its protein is CSVEISFDE. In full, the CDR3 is CSVEISFDEQFF.

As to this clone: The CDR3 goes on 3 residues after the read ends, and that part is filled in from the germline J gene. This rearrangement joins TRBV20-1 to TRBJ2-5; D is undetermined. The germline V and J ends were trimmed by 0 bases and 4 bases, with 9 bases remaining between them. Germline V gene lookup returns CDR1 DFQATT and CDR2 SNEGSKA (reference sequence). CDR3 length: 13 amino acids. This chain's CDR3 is CSAREARGETQYF. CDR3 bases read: TGCAGTGCTAGAGAGGCCCGCGGAGAGACC.

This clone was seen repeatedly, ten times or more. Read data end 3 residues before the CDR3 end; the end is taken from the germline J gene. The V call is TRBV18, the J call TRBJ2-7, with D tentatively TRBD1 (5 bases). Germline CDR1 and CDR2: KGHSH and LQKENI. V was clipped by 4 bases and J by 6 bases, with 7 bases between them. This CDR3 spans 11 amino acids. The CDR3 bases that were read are TGTGCCAGCTCACGACAGACCGAG. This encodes CASSRQTE. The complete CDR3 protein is CASSRQTEQYF.

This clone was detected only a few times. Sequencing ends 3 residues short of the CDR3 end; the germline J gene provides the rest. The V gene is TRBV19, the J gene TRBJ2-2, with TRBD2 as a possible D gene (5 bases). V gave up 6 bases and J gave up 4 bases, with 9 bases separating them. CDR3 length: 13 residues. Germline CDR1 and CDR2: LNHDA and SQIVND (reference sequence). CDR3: CASRPEGTGELFF. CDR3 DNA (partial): TGTGCCAGTAGACCCGAGGGCACCGGGGAG. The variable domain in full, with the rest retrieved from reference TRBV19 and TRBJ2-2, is DGGITQSPKYLFRKEGQNVTLSCEQNLNHDAMYWYRQDPGQGLRLIYYSQIVNDFQKGDIAEGYSVSREKKESFPLTVTSAQKNPTAFYLCASRPEGTGELFFGEGSRLTVL.